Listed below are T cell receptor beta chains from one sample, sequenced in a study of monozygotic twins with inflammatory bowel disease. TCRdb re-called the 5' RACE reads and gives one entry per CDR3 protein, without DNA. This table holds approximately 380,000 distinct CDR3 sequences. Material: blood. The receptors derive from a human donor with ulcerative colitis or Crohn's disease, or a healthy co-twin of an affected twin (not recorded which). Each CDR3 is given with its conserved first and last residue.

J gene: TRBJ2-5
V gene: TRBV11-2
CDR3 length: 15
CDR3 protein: CASSFRDRGSETQYF

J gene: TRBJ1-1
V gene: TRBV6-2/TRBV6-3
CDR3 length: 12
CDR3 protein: CASSRRESEAFF

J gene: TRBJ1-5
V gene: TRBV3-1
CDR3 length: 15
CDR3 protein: CASSRGTGANQPQHF

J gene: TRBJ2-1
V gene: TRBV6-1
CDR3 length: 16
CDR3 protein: CASSELAGHPYNEQFF

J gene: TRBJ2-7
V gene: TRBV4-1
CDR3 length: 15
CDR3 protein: CASSQAADRRYEQYF

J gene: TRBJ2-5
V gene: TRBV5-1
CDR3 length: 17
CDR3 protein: CASSLADWSGYRETQYF

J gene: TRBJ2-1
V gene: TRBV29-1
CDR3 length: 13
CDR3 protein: CSGGGRVPNEQFF

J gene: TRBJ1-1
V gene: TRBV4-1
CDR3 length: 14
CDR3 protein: CASSQFDRDTEAFF

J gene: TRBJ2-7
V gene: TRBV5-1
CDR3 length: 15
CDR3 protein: CASSLDRQGIYEQYF

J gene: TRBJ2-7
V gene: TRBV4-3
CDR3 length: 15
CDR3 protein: CASSQGGQGPYEQYF

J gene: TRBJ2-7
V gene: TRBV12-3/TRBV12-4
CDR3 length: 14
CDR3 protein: CASSRAQGTYEQYF

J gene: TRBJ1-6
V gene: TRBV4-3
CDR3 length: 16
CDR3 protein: CASSQDPGIPNSPLHF

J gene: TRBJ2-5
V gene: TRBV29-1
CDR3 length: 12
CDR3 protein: CSVVYGQETQYF

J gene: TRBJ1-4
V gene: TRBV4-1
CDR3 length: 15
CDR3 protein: CASSRQEAPNEKLFF

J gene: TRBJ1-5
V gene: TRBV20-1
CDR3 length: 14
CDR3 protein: CSARDPSGDQPQHF

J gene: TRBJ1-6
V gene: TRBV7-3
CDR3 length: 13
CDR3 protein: CASQLGLDSPLHF

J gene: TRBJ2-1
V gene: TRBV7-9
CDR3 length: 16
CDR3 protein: CASTPGTGGSYNEQFF

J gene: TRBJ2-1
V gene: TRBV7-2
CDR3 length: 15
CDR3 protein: CASSTIQGAYNEQFF

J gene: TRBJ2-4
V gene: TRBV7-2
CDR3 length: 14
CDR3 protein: CTSRIRAENFIQYF

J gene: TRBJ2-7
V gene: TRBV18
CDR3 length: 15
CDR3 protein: CASSQPGQTSYEQYF

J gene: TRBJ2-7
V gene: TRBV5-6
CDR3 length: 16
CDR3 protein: CASSLVWTGGMYEQYF

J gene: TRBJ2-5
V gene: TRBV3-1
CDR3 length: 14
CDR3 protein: CASRKDRIQETQYF

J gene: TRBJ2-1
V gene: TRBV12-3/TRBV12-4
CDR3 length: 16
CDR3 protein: CASSLAFAGGLNEQFF

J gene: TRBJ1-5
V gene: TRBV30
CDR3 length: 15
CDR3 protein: CAWSVLGTSNQPQHF

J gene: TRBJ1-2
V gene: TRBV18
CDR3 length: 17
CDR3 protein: CASSPQGMAPTNYGYTF

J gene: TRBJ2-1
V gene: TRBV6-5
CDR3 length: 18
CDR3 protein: CASSYPDLSGNKDNEQFF

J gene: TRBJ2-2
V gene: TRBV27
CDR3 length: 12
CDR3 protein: CASSLKGRELFF

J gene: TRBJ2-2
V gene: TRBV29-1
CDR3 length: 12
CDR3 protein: CSVAQYTGELFF

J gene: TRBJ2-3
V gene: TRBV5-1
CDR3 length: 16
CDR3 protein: CASSLGLTGDTDTQYF

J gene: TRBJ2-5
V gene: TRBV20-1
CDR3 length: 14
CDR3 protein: CSARDRVVGETQYF

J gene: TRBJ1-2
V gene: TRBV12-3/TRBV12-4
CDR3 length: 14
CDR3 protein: CAGSSGQAGYGYTF

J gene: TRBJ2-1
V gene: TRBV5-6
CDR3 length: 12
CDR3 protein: CASSSPGLGQFF

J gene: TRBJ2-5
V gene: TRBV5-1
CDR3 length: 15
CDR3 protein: CASSPWTPTQETQYF

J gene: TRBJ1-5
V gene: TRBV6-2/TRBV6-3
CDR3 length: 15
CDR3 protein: CASRHPGQANQPQHF

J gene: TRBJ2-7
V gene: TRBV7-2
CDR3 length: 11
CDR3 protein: CASSFFYEQYF

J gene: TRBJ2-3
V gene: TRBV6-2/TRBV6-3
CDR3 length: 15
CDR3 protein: CASSSVPFSTDTQYF

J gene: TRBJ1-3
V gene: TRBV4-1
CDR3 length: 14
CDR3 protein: CATRQGINRNTIYF

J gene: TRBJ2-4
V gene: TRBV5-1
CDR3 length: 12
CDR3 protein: CASSQDRNIQYF

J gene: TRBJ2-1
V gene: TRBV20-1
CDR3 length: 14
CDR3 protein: CSARGGSSYNEQFF

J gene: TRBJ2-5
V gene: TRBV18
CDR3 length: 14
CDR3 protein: CASSLATSEETQYF

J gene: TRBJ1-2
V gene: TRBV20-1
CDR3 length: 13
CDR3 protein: CSASSPNYHGYTF

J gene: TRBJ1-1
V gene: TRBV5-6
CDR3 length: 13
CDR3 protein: CASSLLPNTEAFF

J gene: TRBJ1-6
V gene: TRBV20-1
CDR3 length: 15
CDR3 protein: CSASDRVSYNSPLHF

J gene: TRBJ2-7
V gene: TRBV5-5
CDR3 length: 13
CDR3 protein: CASSRTEIYEQYF

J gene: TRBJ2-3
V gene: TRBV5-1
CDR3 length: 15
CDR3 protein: CASSSSGSSTDTQYF

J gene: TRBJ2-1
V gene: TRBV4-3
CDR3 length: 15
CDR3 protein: CASSQLAGVPNEQFF

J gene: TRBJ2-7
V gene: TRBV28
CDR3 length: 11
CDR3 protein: CASSSPLGQYF

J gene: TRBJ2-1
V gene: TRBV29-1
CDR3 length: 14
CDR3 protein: CSVRGTGAYNEQFF

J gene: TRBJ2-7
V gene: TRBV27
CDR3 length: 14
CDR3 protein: CASRTGGWGYEQYF

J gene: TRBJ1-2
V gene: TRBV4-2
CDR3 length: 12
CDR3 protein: CASSQTRYGYTF

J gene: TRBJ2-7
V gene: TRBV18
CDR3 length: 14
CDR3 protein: CASSPGQGRHEQYF

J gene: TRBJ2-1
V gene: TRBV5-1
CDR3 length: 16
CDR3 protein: CASSPNTGGSYNEQFF

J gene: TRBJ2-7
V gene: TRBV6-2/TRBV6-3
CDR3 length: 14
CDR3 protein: CASRPTGQGYEQYF

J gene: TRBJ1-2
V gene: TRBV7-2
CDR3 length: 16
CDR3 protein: CASSLDRAGRGDGYTF

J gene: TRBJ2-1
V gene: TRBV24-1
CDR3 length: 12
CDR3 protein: CVTSDIHSKQFF